A single sample gave rise to the 30 T cell receptor beta chains below, sequenced in a study of glioma-infiltrating T cells after dendritic cell vaccination (dated by TCRdb to the mid-2010s). Library method: the immunoSEQ multiplex PCR assay. The table comes from immuneACCESS by way of TCRdb, which keeps in-frame sequences with V and J called. Part of the clones is missing from these tables; in studies checked, under half for an unresolved V gene and the rest for unknown reasons. The sample profile shows 25,000 to 35,000 clones; approximately 91% of them were found once. The ten top clones hold over 2% of the sample. Sequenced here: blood, sampled before dendritic cell vaccination. Receptor source: a human donor with glioblastoma.

This chain links TRBV4-1 with TRBJ1-5; tentatively, D is TRBD1 (6 bases). Germline V lookup: CDR1 MGHRA, CDR2 YSYEKL. With 0 bases removed from V and 9 bases from J, the gap between germline ends came to 21 bases. The CDR3 is 17 residues long. This CDR3 is CASSQDHGAGVRRPQHF. CDR3 in DNA: TGCGCCAGCAGCCAAGATCACGGAGCAGGGGTTCGTCGGCCCCAGCATTTT.

The chain employs TRBV6-6 and TRBJ1-2, with D perhaps matching TRBD1 (5 bases). The germline CDR1 and CDR2 sequences are MNHNY and SVGAGI (reference sequence). The CDR3 spans 13 residues. V gave up 0 bases and J gave up 7 bases, with 9 bases separating them. In DNA form, the CDR3 reads TGTGCCAGCAGTTACTCGGGGGGTGGTGGCTACACCTTC. This translates into CASSYSGGGGYTF.

The genes are TRBV6-1 and TRBJ2-7, with 7 bases identical to TRBD1. Germline values: CDR1 MNHNS, CDR2 SASEGT. The CDR3 contains 14 residues. The junction had 7 bases not matched to a gene; V was cut back by 6 bases and J by 2 bases. The CDR3 region has the DNA TGTGCCAGCAGGGGGGATCAGGGGGCCTACGAGCAGTACTTC. Translation gives CASRGDQGAYEQYF.

V usage is TRBV7-2 and J usage is TRBJ1-1; no clear D. This CDR3 has 14 residues. The germline V gene has CDR1 SGHTA and CDR2 FQGNSA. Deletions cut 1 base from V and 1 base from J, with 7 bases between. The CDR3 here is CASSLDIGNTEAFF. DNA of the CDR3: TGTGCCAGCAGCTTAGATATCGGGAACACTGAAGCTTTCTTT.

The table lists this clone with a few counts. This chain connects TRBV11-3 to TRBJ2-5, with 7 nucleotides matching TRBD2. With V trimmed by 1 base and J by 2 bases, 4 bases remained unmatched. CDR1 and CDR2 (germline): SGHNT, YENEEA. The CDR3 is made up of 15 amino acids. The CDR3: CASSLGVGGQETQYF. The DNA of the CDR3 is TGTGCCAGCAGCTTAGGAGTGGGGGGGCAAGAGACCCAGTACTTC.

In this sample, this clone turned up a few times. This chain uses TRBV5-1 with TRBJ1-1, with D hard to call. The CDR3 consists of 19 residues. Trimming stripped 4 bases from V and 0 bases from J, with 25 bases between. The germline gives CDR1 SGHRS, CDR2 YFSETQ. CDR3 loop: CASSPGVRASTAMNTEAFF. The DNA of the CDR3 is TGCGCCAGCAGCCCTGGAGTACGAGCCTCGACTGCTATGAACACTGAAGCTTTCTTT.

V gene TRBV5-5 combines with J gene TRBJ2-2; D remains ambiguous. V lost 0 bases to trimming and J lost 2 bases, with 11 bases between them. CDR1 and CDR2 from the germline V gene are SGHKS and YYEKEE (reference sequence). The length of the CDR3 is 16 residues. As DNA, the CDR3 is TGTGCCAGCAGCTTGGGACTTGCCAGCAACACCGGGGAGCTGTTTTTT. This translates into CASSLGLASNTGELFF.

The chain is built from TRBV21-1 and TRBJ2-7; the D call TRBD2 from the table was never checked on the DNA. TRBV21-1 is marked as a pseudogene. The CDR3 is made up of 14 amino acids. CDR3 coding DNA: TGTGCCAGCAGCAATCAGCGGGGGTCCTACGAGCAGTACTTC. It translates to CASSNQRGSYEQYF.

This chain uses TRBV18 with TRBJ2-2; 10 bases fit TRBD1. V was clipped by 5 bases and J by 1 base; unmatched bases: 4. Germline V gene data show CDR1 as KGHSH and CDR2 as LQKENI. The CDR3 sequence is 16 residues long. CDR3 protein: CASSLTGGLNTGELFF. For the CDR3, the DNA is TGTGCCAGCTCATTGACAGGGGGCCTGAACACCGGGGAGCTGTTTTTT.

The chain couples TRBV4-2 to TRBJ2-3, with a tentative D call TRBD2 (6 bases). Trimming removed 2 bases from V and 1 base from J, with 16 bases in between. The CDR3 totals 17 residues. CDR1 LGHNA and CDR2 YNFKEQ come from the germline V gene. CDR3 loop: CASSQHTIGGGTDTQYF. The CDR3 bases are TGTGCCAGCAGCCAACATACCATCGGCGGGGGCACAGATACGCAGTATTTT.

This rearrangement joins TRBV21-1 to TRBJ1-5; the table's D call, TRBD1, has no DNA check behind it. TRBV21-1 is flagged as a pseudogene. This CDR3 is built from 14 residues. The CDR3 DNA follows: TGTGCCAGCAGCAGGGACAGGGTCGGTCAGCCCCAGCATTTT. Translated: CASSRDRVGQPQHF.

For the CDR3, the DNA is TGTGCCAGCAGCTTGTATAACACCGGGGAGCTGTTTTTT. Translated, it gives CASSLYNTGELFF. The chain recombines TRBV13 with TRBJ2-2; D is unresolved. Trimming left V 3 bases short and J 2 bases short, with 4 bases between. Germline V lookup: CDR1 PRHDT, CDR2 FYEKMQ (reference sequence). The CDR3 consists of 13 residues.

On this clone: At one end, the junction sequence differs from germline, possibly due to a read error. At the DNA level, this CDR3 is encoded by other sequences in the same sample as well. The chain employs TRBV27 and TRBJ1-6; TRBD1 might be the D (5 bases). The CDR3 consists of 17 residues. CDR1 is MNHEY and CDR2 is SMNVEV in the germline V gene (reference sequence). In DNA, the CDR3 is TGTGCCAGCAGTTCTCCAAAGGGGCTCGGATTTAATTCCCCCCTCCACTTT. Its protein is CASSSPKGLGFNSPLHF.

This chain joins TRBV29-1 and TRBJ1-2, with TRBD1 matching 7 bases. The CDR3 runs to 14 residues. The germline V gene has CDR1 SQVTM and CDR2 ANQGSEA. V was pared by 0 bases and J by 5 bases, with 6 bases of the junction left unmatched. The CDR3 sequence: CSVEEGDRAYGYTF. CDR3 DNA: TGCAGCGTTGAAGAAGGGGACAGAGCTTATGGCTACACCTTC.

The chain is built from TRBV7-2 and TRBJ1-5; a possible D gene is TRBD1 (5 bases). The V end was cut by 1 base, the J end by 9 bases, with 19 bases between. Per germline, CDR1 SGHTA and CDR2 FQGNSA. There are 16 residues in the CDR3. Written as DNA, the CDR3 is TGTGCCAGCAGCTTAGAAGGTGGGGGTTGGAGGGGGCCCCAGCATTTT. It is translated as CASSLEGGGWRGPQHF.

This CDR3 reads CASSIRTGANTGELFF. For the CDR3, the DNA is TGTGCCAGTAGTATCCGGACAGGGGCGAACACCGGGGAGCTGTTTTTT. This rearrangement joins TRBV19 to TRBJ2-2; 9 bases align to TRBD1. Per germline, CDR1 LNHDA and CDR2 SQIVND (reference sequence). V shed 3 bases, J shed 0 bases, and the junction held 2 bases outside the gene matches. The CDR3 loop spans 16 amino acids.

This clone is a singleton in its sample. This chain connects TRBV2 to TRBJ2-3, with unresolved D. The germline gives CDR1 SNHLY, CDR2 FYNNEI. CDR3 size: 15 residues. V shed 6 bases and J shed 0 bases, with 13 bases lying between them. Here the CDR3 reads CASRGRDSSTDTQYF. The CDR3 nucleotides read TGTGCCAGCAGGGGCAGAGATTCTAGCACAGATACGCAGTATTTT.

The chain uses TRBV19 and TRBJ1-3, with 9 bases identical to TRBD1. Germline V gives CDR1 LNHDA, CDR2 SQIVND (reference sequence). This CDR3 contains 16 residues. The V segment lost 8 bases and the J segment 0 bases; nucleotides outside the gene matches: 8. As DNA, the CDR3 is TGTGCCAGTGGACCGGGACAGGGTGGCTCTGGAAACACCATATATTTT. Its protein product is CASGPGQGGSGNTIYF.

This chain links TRBV30 with TRBJ1-6, with TRBD1 matching 12 bases. The CDR3 extends over 15 amino acids. V shed 6 bases and J 7 bases; nucleotides not matched to a gene: 7. Germline CDR1 and CDR2: GTSNPN and SVGIG (reference sequence). The CDR3 nucleotides are TGTGCCTGTTCGACCGGGACAGGGGGCAATTCACCCCTCCACTTT. Its protein is CACSTGTGGNSPLHF. Based on the CDR3 plus reference TRBV30 and TRBJ1-6, the full variable domain is SQTIHQWPATLVQPVGSPLSLECTVEGTSNPNLYWYRQAAGRGLQLLFYSVGIGQISSEVPQNLSASRPQDRQFILSSKKLLLSDSGFYLCACSTGTGGNSPLHFGNGTRLTVT.

This clone was counted only a few times. Other DNA sequences in this sample translate to the same CDR3. The chain is built from TRBV7-2 and TRBJ1-2; 7 bases are shared with TRBD1. The V gene's germline CDR1 is SGHTA and CDR2 FQGNSA. The CDR3 spans 13 residues. V was pared by 5 bases and J by 8 bases, with 8 bases of the junction left unmatched. CDR3 amino acids: CASSPGQATGYTF. The CDR3 region has the DNA TGTGCCAGCAGCCCTGGACAGGCTACCGGCTACACCTTC.

The genes are TRBV7-8 and TRBJ1-4; possible D gene TRBD1, 6 bases. CDR1 and CDR2 from the germline V gene are SGHVS and FQNEAQ. The length of the CDR3 is 16 residues. V was cut by 5 bases and J by 5 bases, with 18 bases left in between. The CDR3 loop reads CASSRLGGLGNEKLFF. DNA of the CDR3: TGTGCCAGCAGCCGCCTCGGGGGGCTCGGGAATGAAAAACTGTTTTTT. Together with reference TRBV7-8 and TRBJ1-4, the CDR3 gives the full variable domain: GAGVSQSPRYKVAKRGQDVALRCDPISGHVSLFWYQQALGQGPEFLTYFQNEAQLDKSGLPSDRFFAERPEGSVSTLKIQRTQQEDSAVYLCASSRLGGLGNEKLFFGSGTQLSVL.

V gene TRBV30 combines with J gene TRBJ1-5; no clear D gene. The CDR3 runs to 13 residues. V lost 2 bases to trimming and J lost 2 bases, with 7 bases between them. Germline V gene sequence: CDR1 GTSNPN, CDR2 SVGIG (reference sequence). CDR3 sequence: CAWSIARNQPQHF. CDR3 coding DNA: TGTGCCTGGAGTATAGCACGCAATCAGCCCCAGCATTTT.

The chain is built from TRBV11-2 and TRBJ2-7; weak D call: TRBD1 (5 bases). The CDR3 covers 16 residues. CDR1 SGHAT and CDR2 FQNNGV come from the germline V gene. The germline V and J ends were trimmed by 1 base and 3 bases, with 16 bases remaining between them. The CDR3 spells CASSLGGFQRNYEQYF. The CDR3 DNA sequence: TGTGCCAGCAGCTTAGGGGGCTTTCAACGGAACTACGAGCAGTACTTC.

The CDR3 sequence is CASSPGLAGQETQYF. For the CDR3, the DNA is TGCGCCAGCAGCCCCGGACTAGCGGGGCAAGAGACCCAGTACTTC. V usage is TRBV4-1 and J usage is TRBJ2-5; 12 bases agree with TRBD2. Per the germline V gene, CDR1 is MGHRA and CDR2 is YSYEKL. Trimming cost V 4 bases and J 2 bases; bases outside gene matches: 2. This CDR3 has 15 amino acids.

The rearrangement links TRBV6-6 to TRBJ1-1; D is undetermined. Germline V gene data show CDR1 as MNHNY and CDR2 as SVGAGI (reference sequence). The V gene lost 1 base and the J gene lost 4 bases, with 4 bases spanning the gap. This CDR3 is 12 amino acids long. CDR3 residues: CASSYLSTEAFF. The DNA of the CDR3 is TGTGCCAGCAGTTACTTGAGCACTGAAGCTTTCTTT.

This chain links TRBV2 with TRBJ1-5; 10 nucleotides match TRBD1. The CDR3 length is 14 residues. The trim removed 4 bases at V and 6 bases at J, leaving 3 bases unmatched. The V gene's germline CDR1 is SNHLY and CDR2 FYNNEI. Here the CDR3 reads CASSVGQGGQPQHF. As DNA, the CDR3 is TGTGCCAGCAGTGTTGGACAGGGGGGTCAGCCCCAGCATTTT.

The chain combines TRBV5-1 with TRBJ2-2, with D perhaps TRBD2 (6 bases). Germline V gene lookup returns CDR1 SGHRS and CDR2 YFSETQ. V shed 4 bases and J shed 2 bases, with 12 bases lying between them. The length of the CDR3 is 15 residues. The DNA for the CDR3 is TGCGCCAGCAGCCTGAGCGGGCTCAACACCGGGGAGCTGTTTTTT. Its translation is CASSLSGLNTGELFF.

The genes are TRBV5-1 and TRBJ2-1; 7 bases are shared with TRBD1. This CDR3 region has 15 residues. CDR1 SGHRS and CDR2 YFSETQ come from the germline V gene. J was trimmed by 2 bases and V by 0 bases; bases with no gene match: 2. The CDR3 sequence is CASSLVQGAYNEQFF. CDR3 bases: TGCGCCAGCAGCTTGGTTCAGGGGGCCTACAATGAGCAGTTCTTC.

The chain uses TRBV7-6 and TRBJ1-6, with D uncertain. V was trimmed by 1 base and J by 6 bases, leaving 10 bases between them. This CDR3 comprises 15 residues. The germline CDR1 and CDR2 sequences are SGHVS and FNYEAQ. In DNA form, the CDR3 reads TGTGCCAGCAGCTTAGACGGACTTGGTAATTCACCCCTCCACTTT. Translating gives CASSLDGLGNSPLHF.

V is TRBV7-9 and J is TRBJ2-5; a weak D match, TRBD1 (7 bases). This CDR3 is 14 amino acids long. Germline CDR1 and CDR2: SEHNR and FQNEAQ (reference sequence). Trimming took 5 bases from V and 0 from J, leaving 10 bases between them. CDR3 region: CASSAGQYQETQYF. CDR3 nucleotide sequence: TGTGCCAGCAGCGCGGGACAGTACCAAGAGACCCAGTACTTC.